Reported below is one T cell receptor beta chain. With the read ending 3 residues before the CDR3 end, the germline J gene is used to fill in that end. The CDR3 loop spans 14 amino acids. Germline V gene sequence: CDR1 SNHLY, CDR2 FYNNEI. Trimming removed 0 bases from V and 5 bases from J, with 10 bases in between. The assay was immunoSEQ multiplex PCR, and TCRdb's table has in-frame clones only and misses some. This listing includes approximately 38,000 clones. This sample is drawn from a study of T cells in women clearing cervical HPV infection. V gene TRBV2 combines with J gene TRBJ1-1; no clear D. This receptor was taken from a woman between 18 and 70 years old with a cervical HPV16 infection that either progressed to CIN3+ or cleared (not recorded which). Input material: blood buffy coat. CDR3 bases read: TGTGCCAGCAGTGAAGCGCCTGGCAAGACTGAA. It specifies CASSEAPGKTE. The CDR3, in full, reads CASSEAPGKTEAFF.